This is a list of T cell receptor beta chains from one sample in a study of cytomegalovirus exposure and HLA in healthy donors. Measured with immunoSEQ multiplex PCR; TCRdb has only the in-frame clones, and not every one. The table includes around 92,000 clones, around 84% detected once. Sequencing input: PBMCs. The origin of the receptors is a man between 18 and 29 years old in good health and CMV-seronegative. Both conserved end residues are trimmed from each CDR3. Clone size is shown for a subset of rows, as once, few, many or a class of expanded clone.

j_gene,v_gene,len,abundance,CDR3aa
TRBJ2-5,TRBV13,12,-,ASSLRQLQETQY
TRBJ2-3,TRBV6-5,13,-,ASFRAAGGADTQY
TRBJ2-3,TRBV11-2,12,once,ASRPGLGTDTQY
TRBJ2-6,TRBV6-1,12,-,ASSAVSGANVLT
TRBJ1-6,TRBV18,11,once,ASSPDSNSPLH
TRBJ1-3,TRBV10-3,14,-,AISESIQSSGNTIY
TRBJ1-2,TRBV7-3,13,-,ASSLVGGQDYGYT
TRBJ1-6,TRBV9,12,once,ASSVGSGIGPLH
TRBJ2-7,TRBV5-1,10,-,ASTDRPYEQY
TRBJ1-1,TRBV2,12,-,ASSGQLMNTEAF
TRBJ1-2,TRBV5-4,13,-,ATTGGQLPNYGYT
TRBJ2-3,TRBV5-6,13,once,ASSSQGHSTDTQY
TRBJ1-1,TRBV4-1,12,-,ASSQVIGGVGAF
TRBJ1-2,TRBV13,12,-,ASSLGAGMDGYT
TRBJ1-1,TRBV6-5,13,-,ASSYTQGMDTEAF
TRBJ2-2,TRBV4-2,14,-,ASSQERGANTGELF
TRBJ1-6,TRBV28,12,-,ASSLDRPTSPLH
TRBJ2-6,TRBV5-1,12,once,ASSLSSTANVLT
TRBJ2-5,TRBV7-9,13,few,SSSLGTGVRETQY
TRBJ2-7,TRBV19,11,-,ASRRTGDLEQY
TRBJ2-4,TRBV28,11,few,ASSQTDKNIQY
TRBJ1-1,TRBV5-1,13,-,ASSLGAGLNTEAF
TRBJ1-5,TRBV19,13,-,ATRRDRVLNQPQH
TRBJ1-5,TRBV7-6,12,once,ASSLAGGNQPQH
TRBJ1-1,TRBV4-1,14,-,ASSQDRTWGGTEAF